Shown below are 26 T cell receptor beta chains from a single sample sequenced in a study of glioma-infiltrating T cells. TCR alpha and beta CDR3 regions were amplified from RNA using iRepertoire nested multiplex PCR. A single record per CDR3 protein comes from TCRdb applying MiXCR to the multiplex PCR reads. Seen here are about 89,000 distinct CDR3 sequences, under 30% observed once, and the top ten hold 5.5% to 7.5%. The sequenced material came from glioma tissue, nonneoplastic brain tissue, or PBMCs (not recorded which). The source of these receptors is a human donor with low-grade glioma or glioblastoma, undergoing nonglioma brain surgery, or in good health (not recorded which).

Many counts were recorded for this clonotype. J is TRBJ1-4 and V is TRBV15; D perhaps matches TRBD1 (6 bases). V lost 0 bases to trimming and J lost 5 bases, with 13 bases between them. CDR3 length equals 16 residues. Looked up from germline, CDR1 is LNHNV and CDR2 is YYDKDF (reference sequence). CDR3 region: CATSRDRGGGNEKLFF. The CDR3 DNA is TGTGCCACCAGCAGAGATCGGGGAGGGGGGAATGAAAAACTGTTTTTT.

As regards this clonotype: This may be a read error, as it is one base from a much larger clone. The chain is built from TRBV18 and TRBJ2-1; TRBD1 or TRBD2 may be the D gene (6 bases each). V gave up 4 bases and J gave up 6 bases, with 16 bases separating them. This CDR3 region has 15 residues. CDR1 and CDR2 (germline): KGHSH, LQKENI. The CDR3: CASSRGTTNSNEQFF. CDR3 nucleotides: TGTGCCAGCTCACGCGGGACAACCAACAGCAATGAGCAGTTCTTC.

With respect to this clonotype: This is likely a read error, given that the CDR3 carries no conserved phenylalanine or tryptophan at its end. The gene calls are TRBV15 and TRBJ1-1; D is unclear. Trimming pared 7 bases from V and 0 bases from J, leaving 9 bases between. The CDR3 is made up of 13 amino acids. The V gene's germline CDR1 is LNHNV and CDR2 YYDKDF (reference sequence). CDR3 DNA: TGTGCCACCACCACGCAAGTGAACACTGAAGCTTTCGTT. Translated: CATTTQVNTEAFV.

This clonotype was detected ten times or more. The V and J genes are TRBV6-5 and TRBJ1-2, with unresolved D. Germline V gene data show CDR1 as MNHEY and CDR2 as SVGAGI. The germline V and J ends were trimmed by 2 bases and 4 bases, with 8 bases remaining between them. The CDR3 covers 13 residues. The CDR3 loop reads CASSYDRGYGYTF. CDR3 DNA sequence: TGTGCCAGCAGTTACGACCGGGGCTATGGCTACACCTTC.

The chain has TRBV11-2 and TRBJ2-5, with D unclear. The CDR3 length is 14 residues. V lost 5 bases and J lost 1, with 11 bases in between. Per germline, CDR1 SGHAT and CDR2 FQNNGV. The CDR3 nucleotides read TGTGCCAGCAGCCCCCTTAACTCCCAAGAGACCCAGTACTTC. This sequence encodes CASSPLNSQETQYF.

On this clonotype: A much larger clone is a single base away; this may be a read error. J is TRBJ2-7 and V is TRBV6-6; D is unresolved. Germline lookup yields CDR1 MNHNY and CDR2 SVGAGI (reference sequence). The CDR3 length is 12 residues. This CDR3 reads CACSYFSDEQYF. CDR3 nucleotide sequence: TGTGCCTGCAGTTACTTCTCTGACGAGCAGTACTTC.

This clonotype was found many times. The chain couples TRBV7-9 to TRBJ2-3; no definite D call. With 2 bases removed from V and 4 bases from J, the gap between germline ends came to 10 bases. Germline V CDR1 and CDR2: SEHNR, FQNEAQ (reference sequence). The CDR3 covers 14 residues. CDR3: CASSLRSSPDTQYF. DNA for the CDR3: TGTGCCAGCAGCTTAAGAAGCAGCCCAGATACGCAGTATTTT.

Ten or more counts support this clonotype. The chain has TRBV10-1 and TRBJ1-5, with D hard to call. Germline V lookup: CDR1 WNHNN, CDR2 SYGVQD (reference sequence). The CDR3 is 14 residues long. Trimming took off 7 bases at V and 2 bases at J, with 12 bases between the two ends. CDR3 amino acids: CASILEGGNQPQHF. For the CDR3, the DNA is TGCGCCAGCATATTAGAGGGAGGCAATCAGCCCCAGCATTTT.

Turning to this clonotype: A single base separates this from a much larger clone, so it may be a read error. The rearrangement links TRBV12-3 or TRBV12-4 to TRBJ2-7, with D uncertain. Trimming stripped 4 bases from V and 8 bases from J, with 9 bases between. The CDR3 consists of 11 residues. The CDR3 is CASSSLAKQYF. The CDR3 region has the DNA TGTGCCAGCAGTTCCCTTGCCAAGCAGTACTTC.

This clonotype was recorded many times. The chain has TRBV7-2 and TRBJ2-2, with 10 bases aligning to TRBD2. Germline V gene lookup returns CDR1 SGHTA and CDR2 FQGNSA. The V segment lost 2 bases and the J segment 9 bases; nucleotides outside the gene matches: 9. This CDR3 comprises 16 residues. The CDR3 protein is CASSLFLLAGARELFF. CDR3 in DNA: TGTGCCAGCAGCTTATTCCTGCTAGCGGGGGCCAGGGAGCTGTTTTTT.

For this clonotype: It may be a read error: a sequence one base away is much more abundant. The J gene is TRBJ2-1, the V gene TRBV6-6, with 10 bases aligning to TRBD2. The CDR3 runs 14 residues. Trimming cost V 5 bases and J 7 bases; bases outside gene matches: 5. Germline assignment: CDR1 MNHNY and CDR2 SVGAGI (reference sequence). The CDR3 region is CASSTSGTLNEQFF. DNA of the CDR3: TGTGCCAGCAGTACTAGCGGGACGTTGAATGAGCAGTTCTTC.

The chain recombines TRBV4-2 with TRBJ1-2; TRBD1 agrees at 9 bases. In germline, CDR1 is LGHNA, CDR2 YNFKEQ. With V trimmed by 0 bases and J by 1 base, 6 bases remained unmatched. The CDR3 length is 17 residues. The CDR3 reads CASSQDYRGLGNYGYTF. For the CDR3, the DNA is TGTGCCAGCAGCCAAGACTACAGGGGGCTAGGTAACTATGGCTACACCTTC.

This rearrangement joins TRBV2 to TRBJ2-3, with 7 bases lining up with TRBD1. The J call may be incorrect, as the DNA end agrees better with TRBJ1-5. CDR1 SNHLY and CDR2 FYNNEI come from the germline V gene. This CDR3 contains 13 residues. CDR3 in amino acids: CASSRQGTDTQHF. DNA of the CDR3: TGTGCCAGCAGCCGACAGGGTACAGATACGCAGCATTTT.

This clonotype was picked up a small number of times. The chain employs TRBV4-1 and TRBJ1-1; perhaps TRBD1 as D (5 bases). The CDR3 is made up of 15 amino acids. The V end was cut by 1 base, the J end by 2 bases, with 11 bases between. The V gene's germline CDR1 is MGHRA and CDR2 YSYEKL. CDR3 in amino acids: CASSQGWGGNTEAFF. CDR3 sequence (DNA): TGCGCCAGCAGCCAAGGGTGGGGGGGAAACACTGAAGCTTTCTTT.

This clonotype has a count of ten or more. V and J are TRBV27 and TRBJ1-1, with D hard to call. The CDR3 is 15 amino acids. Between the trimmed V and J ends, which lost 7 bases and 0 bases, there was a span of 15 bases. Germline CDR1 is MNHEY and CDR2 is SMNVEV (reference sequence). Here the CDR3 reads CASTPGYPMNTEAFF. CDR3 DNA: TGTGCCAGCACCCCGGGATATCCCATGAACACTGAAGCTTTCTTT.

The rearrangement links TRBV12-3 or TRBV12-4 to TRBJ2-2; D is unclear. V was clipped by 1 base and J by 2 bases, with 5 bases between them. This CDR3 has 14 amino acids. This chain's CDR3 is CASSLGQNTGELFF. CDR3 bases: TGTGCCAGCAGTTTAGGGCAAAACACCGGGGAGCTGTTTTTT.

V is TRBV6-6 and J is TRBJ2-7; 11 bases are a match to TRBD2. V trimming: 6 bases; J trimming: 4 bases; junction bases outside the gene matches: 5. CDR3 size: 14 residues. CDR1 is MNHNY, CDR2 SVGAGI, per germline (reference sequence). Here the CDR3 DNA reads TGTGCCAGCAGGGATAGCGGGGGGGCGTACGAGCAGTACTTC. This codes for CASRDSGGAYEQYF.

This clonotype showed up many times. This chain joins TRBV5-1 and TRBJ1-5; D is uncertain. With 0 bases removed from V and 4 bases from J, the gap between germline ends came to 8 bases. The germline CDR1 and CDR2 sequences are SGHRS and YFSETQ. The CDR3 covers 14 residues. Here the CDR3 DNA reads TGCGCCAGCAGCTTGGTACCGGGGAATCAGCCCCAGCATTTT. Encoded protein: CASSLVPGNQPQHF.

This clonotype was detected many times. This chain links TRBV12-3 or TRBV12-4 with TRBJ2-1; D is ambiguous. The CDR3 extends over 13 amino acids. V shed 6 bases and J shed 1 base, with 7 bases lying between them. CDR3 region: CASSPSSYNEQFF. CDR3 coding DNA: TGTGCCAGCAGCCCCAGTTCCTACAATGAGCAGTTCTTC.

The table lists this clonotype with many counts. The CDR3 region has the DNA TGTGCCAGCAGCTCCAGGGGAACTGAAGCTTTCTTT. It specifies CASSSRGTEAFF. The rearrangement uses TRBV7-9 and TRBJ1-1; D perhaps matches TRBD1 (6 bases). Per the germline V gene, CDR1 is SEHNR and CDR2 is FQNEAQ (reference sequence). The CDR3 is made up of 12 amino acids. The V gene lost 4 bases and the J gene lost 5 bases, with 8 bases spanning the gap.

This clonotype was counted at least ten times. V is TRBV2 and J is TRBJ1-6; D is undetermined. CDR1 and CDR2 from the germline V gene are SNHLY and FYNNEI. This CDR3 is 15 amino acids long. V was clipped by 3 bases and J by 7 bases, with 13 bases between them. The CDR3 loop reads CASSEADRSNSPLHF. CDR3 nucleotides: TGTGCCAGCAGTGAGGCTGACCGATCCAATTCACCCCTCCACTTT.

This chain connects TRBV6-1 to TRBJ2-3, with TRBD2 identical over 9 bases. The J segment lost 4 bases and the V segment lost 4 bases, leaving 9 bases of the junction unmatched. The CDR3 sequence is 16 residues long. Germline V gene sequence: CDR1 MNHNS, CDR2 SASEGT. The chain's CDR3 is CASSGRTSARSDTQYF. The CDR3 nucleotides read TGTGCCAGCAGTGGCCGGACTAGCGCTCGTTCAGATACGCAGTATTTT.

About this clonotype itself: One base away lies a much larger clone, so this may be a sequencing read error. DNA of the CDR3: TGTGCCACCAGCATAGCCCTACAGGACATCTCTGGAAACACCATATATTTT. Its translation is CATSIALQDISGNTIYF. The chain carries TRBV15 and TRBJ1-3; perhaps TRBD1 as D (5 bases). The CDR3 contains 17 residues. Between the trimmed V and J ends, which lost 4 bases and 0 bases, there was a span of 16 bases. Germline CDR1 LNHNV, CDR2 YYDKDF (reference sequence).

As regards this clonotype: The conserved closing phenylalanine or tryptophan is absent in this CDR3, likely reflecting a read error. The chain uses TRBV18 and TRBJ1-3, with D perhaps matching TRBD1 (6 bases). This CDR3 spans 16 amino acids. V was shortened by 2 bases and J by 4 bases, with 15 bases between the two germline ends. Germline loops: CDR1 KGHSH, CDR2 LQKENI. CDR3 protein: CASSPSRQGRGNTIYC. In DNA, the CDR3 is TGTGCCAGCTCACCATCGAGGCAGGGGAGAGGAAACACCATATATTGT.

A note on this clonotype: This may arise from a read error, as a much more abundant clone is one base away. J is TRBJ2-2 and V is TRBV7-2; D unclear. CDR1 is SGHTA, CDR2 FQGNSA, per germline. This CDR3 spans 14 amino acids. The CDR3 DNA follows: TGTGCCAGCACCCAGGCAGCGAACACCAGGGAGCTGTTTTTT. The encoded protein is CASTQAANTRELFF.

This clonotype showed up many times. The chain couples TRBV3-1 to TRBJ2-1; TRBD2 aligns across 7 bases. CDR3 length equals 16 residues. Germline values: CDR1 LGHDT, CDR2 YNNKEL (reference sequence). The V segment lost 4 bases and the J segment 7 bases; nucleotides outside the gene matches: 13. The CDR3 DNA reads TGTGCCAGCAGCCCCCGCGGGACTACCCGTTGGAATGAGCAGTTCTTC. This gives the protein CASSPRGTTRWNEQFF.